This T cell receptor (beta chain) was sequenced in a study of graft-versus-host responses after intestinal transplantation. Whole-study context: Every recipient underwent anti-thymocyte globulin induction, then tacrolimus and steroids for roughly 3 years. Study-level points and caveats: Present in recipient marrow, GvH clones included some that appeared first in ileum or blood.

Remarks on this clone: Its antigen is still unknown.

Here immunoSEQ multiplex PCR was the method, and the copy in TCRdb shows in-frame clones only, minus some. Of 85,000 to 110,000 clones in the sample, 93% were seen once. Germline V gene sequence: CDR1 SGDLS, CDR2 YYNGEE. CDR3 length: 15 amino acids. V shed 5 bases and J shed 2 bases, with 15 bases lying between them. The sequencing here drew on unstimulated CD8+ T cells sorted from spleen or lymph node cells, taken before intestinal transplant. The source is a human donor who received an intestinal transplant. The chain joins TRBV9 to TRBJ2-3; D remains ambiguous. The CDR3 reads CASSQQLSTTDTQYF. The DNA of the CDR3 is TGTGCCAGCAGTCAACAATTAAGCACCACAGATACGCAGTATTTT.